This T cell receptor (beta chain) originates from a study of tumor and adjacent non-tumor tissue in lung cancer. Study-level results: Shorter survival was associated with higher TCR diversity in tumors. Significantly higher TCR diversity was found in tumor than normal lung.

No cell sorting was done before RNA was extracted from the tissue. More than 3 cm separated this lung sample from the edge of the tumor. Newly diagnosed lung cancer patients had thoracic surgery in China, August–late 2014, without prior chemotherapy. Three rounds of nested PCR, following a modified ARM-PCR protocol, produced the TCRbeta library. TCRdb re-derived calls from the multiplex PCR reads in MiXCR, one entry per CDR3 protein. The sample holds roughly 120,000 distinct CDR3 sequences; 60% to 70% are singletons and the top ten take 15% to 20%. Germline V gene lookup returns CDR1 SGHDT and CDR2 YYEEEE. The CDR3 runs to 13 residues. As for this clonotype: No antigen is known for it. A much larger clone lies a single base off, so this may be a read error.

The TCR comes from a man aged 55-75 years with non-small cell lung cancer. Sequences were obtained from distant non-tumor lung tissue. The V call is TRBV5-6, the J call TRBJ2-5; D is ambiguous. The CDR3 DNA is TGTGCCAGCAACTTGGCCAACCAAGAGACCCAGTACTTC. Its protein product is CASNLANQETQYF.